This T cell receptor (beta chain) came from a study of shared clonotypes between healthy human individuals. Notes on the study in general: When compared with the clonotypes that were shared by all four sorted-subset donors, the non-shared clonotypes turned out to have lower generation probabilities.

Selected positively for CCR7 and CD45RO-negative, naive CD8 cells excluded terminally differentiated effector memory CD45RA+ cells. The CDR3 loop spans 13 amino acids. Trimming took 4 bases from V and 1 from J, leaving 8 bases between them. From germline, CDR1 is LNHDA and CDR2 SQIVND (reference sequence). Of note for this clone: The antigen is undetermined.

The assay was run at deep level. Only in-frame clones appear in the TCRdb table, and some are missing; sequencing was by immunoSEQ multiplex PCR. In the table there are some 2,100,000 clones, approximately 94% of which are singletons. This clonotype was obtained from a man between 18 and 35 years old in good health. Some clones in this sample may be carry-over from other donors' samples. Sequencing was performed on naive CD8+ T cells from PBMCs. The V and J genes are TRBV19 and TRBJ2-7; D is ambiguous. CDR3 sequence: CASSTYPSYEQYF. The DNA for the CDR3 is TGTGCCAGTAGTACCTATCCGTCCTACGAGCAGTACTTC.